This TCR beta chain was sequenced for a study of beta chain features in type 1 diabetes. Study-wide points: The question of HLA type influencing TCRB rearrangement was one that remained unresolved here.

As every portion of the isolated RNA was reverse transcribed, the sequencing read expressed TCRB transcripts. Method: immunoSEQ multiplex PCR; TCRdb's copy keeps in-frame clones and lacks some. This table has a few hundred thousand clones, approximately 10% appearing once. A remark on this clone: Its antigen is as yet unknown.

Germline trimming cut 2 bases from V and 8 bases from J; bases unmatched to any gene: 11. Germline CDR1 GTSNPN, CDR2 SVGIG (reference sequence). The CDR3 loop spans 16 amino acids. The chain is built from TRBV30 and TRBJ2-1; TRBD1 matches 11 bases. The sample taken for sequencing was central memory CD4+ T cells from blood. This TCR came from a man younger than 35 in good health. CDR3 region: CAWSLPDRGRGYEQFF. In nucleotides, the CDR3 is TGTGCCTGGAGTCTCCCGGACAGGGGGCGCGGCTATGAGCAGTTCTTC.